In this sample, the clone carrying this TCR beta chain turned up a few times. Its specificity is unknown. The length of the CDR3 is 14 residues. Germline CDR1 is KGHSH and CDR2 is LQKENI. Trimming took off 6 bases at V and 0 bases at J, with 10 bases between the two ends. This sample was taken from a study of T-cell memory formation after mild COVID-19. In the study overall: Across donors, TCR clusters were largely donor specific. General study results and limits: Clones shrinking from day 15 to 85 showed even CD4/CD8 mixes; later expanders tilted CD4+.

TCRdb analysed the 5' RACE reads with MiXCR anew, one entry per CDR3 protein. The table shows fewer than 95,000 distinct CDR3 sequences, with around 15% occurring only once. The receptor was isolated from a man younger than 35 who had mild COVID-19 (a few samples of this study predate the infection). Cell type and time point are not known. The chain carries TRBV18 and TRBJ2-3, with D uncertain. The sample comprised PBMCs or a T cell subset sorted from them (not recorded which). The chain's CDR3 is CASSPALSTDTQYF. The CDR3 nucleotides read TGTGCCAGCTCTCCAGCCCTAAGCACAGATACGCAGTATTTT. The full variable domain, in which reference TRBV18 and TRBJ2-3 provide the parts outside the CDR3, is NAGVMQNPRHLVRRRGQEARLRCSPMKGHSHVYWYRQLPEEGLKFMVYLQKENIIDESGMPKERFSAEFPKEGPSILRIQQVVRGDSAAYFCASSPALSTDTQYFGPGTRLTVL.